The following is a T cell receptor (beta chain) sequence with its context. The primer mix had 60 Vbeta and 13 Jbeta primers. Repertoires were generated with immunoSEQ multiplex PCR, while TCRdb's copy carries only in-frame clones and drops some. The data contain some 100,000 clones, around four fifths of them singletons. This sample was taken from a study of cytomegalovirus exposure and HLA in healthy donors. This CDR3 has 14 residues. Trimming removed 0 bases from V and 1 base from J, with 6 bases in between. The V gene's germline CDR1 is MGHDK and CDR2 SYGVNS. This clonotype was sampled from a man aged 40-55 years in good health and CMV-seronegative. Sequencing was performed on PBMCs. This rearrangement joins TRBV25-1 to TRBJ1-2; no firm D call. The CDR3 bases are TGTGCCAGCAGTGAATACGCCAGTAACTATGGCTACACCTTC. Translated, it gives CASSEYASNYGYTF.